This TCR beta chain stems from a study of technical replicates of blood from a few donors (dated by TCRdb to 2015 to 2018). The method behind the library was the immunoSEQ multiplex PCR assay. As stored in TCRdb, this immuneACCESS dataset retains in-frame rearrangements with V and J assigned. A fraction of the clones does not appear; measured against another copy, unresolved V genes explain less than half of the discrepancy, and the remainder lacks a known reason. Within this sample are 83,000 or so clones, with approximately 90% of them counted one time only. The ten largest clones capture about 0.26% of the sample. Counted from cysteine to phenylalanine, this CDR3 has 12 amino acids. The read is trimmed to its CDR3 DNA, 36 bases read in frame from base 1. The germline V gene specifies SNHLY as CDR1 and FYNNEI as CDR2. Ends trimmed: V by 11 bases, J by 0 bases; bases unmatched to a gene: 4. As to this clone: What antigen it recognizes has not been identified. Base qualities are missing; no much larger clone stands one base away.

Sequencing input: T cells isolated from PBMCs. The sequence is built from TRBV2 and TRBJ2-7, with 7 bases in between that match TRBD2. This receptor was obtained from a human donor in good health. The CDR3 corresponds to CASRGDSYEQYF. Read as DNA, the sequence is TGTGCCTCCCGGGGGGACTCCTACGAGCAGTACTTC.